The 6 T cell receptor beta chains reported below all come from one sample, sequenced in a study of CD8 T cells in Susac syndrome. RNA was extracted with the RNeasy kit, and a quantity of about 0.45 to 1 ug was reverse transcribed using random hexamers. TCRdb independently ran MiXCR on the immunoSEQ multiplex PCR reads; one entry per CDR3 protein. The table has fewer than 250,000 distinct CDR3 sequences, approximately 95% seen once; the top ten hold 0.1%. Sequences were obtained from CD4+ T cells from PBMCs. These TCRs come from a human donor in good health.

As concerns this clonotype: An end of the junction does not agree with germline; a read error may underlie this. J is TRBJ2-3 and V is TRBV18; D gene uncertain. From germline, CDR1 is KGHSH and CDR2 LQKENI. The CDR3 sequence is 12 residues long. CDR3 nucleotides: TGTGCCAGCTCACCAAGCACAGATTCGCAGTATTTT. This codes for CASSPSTDSQYF.

The CDR3 region has the DNA TGTGCCAGCAGCGTAGCAGGGGAAGGGGTGTTAGCCGGGGAGCTGTTTTTT. It yields the protein CASSVAGEGVLAGELFF. The chain links TRBV9 to TRBJ2-2; weak D call: TRBD1 (6 bases). Germline V gene lookup returns CDR1 SGDLS and CDR2 YYNGEE. Trimming cost V 0 bases and J 6 bases, with 18 bases left between them. CDR3 length: 17 residues.

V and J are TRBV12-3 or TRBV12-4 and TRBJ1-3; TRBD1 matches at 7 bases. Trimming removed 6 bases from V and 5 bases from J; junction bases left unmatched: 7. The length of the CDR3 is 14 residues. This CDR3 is CASSPGQQRNTIYF. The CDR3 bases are TGTGCCAGCAGCCCGGGACAGCAGAGAAACACCATATATTTT.

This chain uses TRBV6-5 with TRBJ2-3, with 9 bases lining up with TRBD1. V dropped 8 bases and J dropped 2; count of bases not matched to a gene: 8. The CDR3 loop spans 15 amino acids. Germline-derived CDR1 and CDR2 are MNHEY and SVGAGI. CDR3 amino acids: CASHRGRGNTDTQYF. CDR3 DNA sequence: TGTGCCAGCCACAGGGGGCGTGGTAACACAGATACGCAGTATTTT.

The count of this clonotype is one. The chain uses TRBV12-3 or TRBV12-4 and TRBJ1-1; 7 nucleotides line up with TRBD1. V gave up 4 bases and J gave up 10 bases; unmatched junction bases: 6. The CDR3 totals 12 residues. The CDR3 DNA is TGTGCCAGCAGTTCACAGGGGCTGCTAGCTTTCTTT. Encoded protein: CASSSQGLLAFF.

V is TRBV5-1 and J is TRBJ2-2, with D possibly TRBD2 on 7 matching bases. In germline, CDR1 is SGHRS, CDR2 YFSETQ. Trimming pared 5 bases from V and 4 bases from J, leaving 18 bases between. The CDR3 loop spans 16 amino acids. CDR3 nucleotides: TGCGCCAGCAGGGCCACCGGGGGGCGCGGCACCGGGGAGCTGTTTTTT. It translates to CASRATGGRGTGELFF.